The 27 T cell receptor beta chains presented below share a single source sample, sequenced in a study of blood T cells in healthy people across ages. A second PCR, run for roughly 7 to 11 cycles, used a sample-barcoded 5' primer plus a J-beta primer mix. One entry per CDR3 protein, called by TCRdb with MiXCR from the 5' RACE reads. The data hold some 1,000,000 distinct CDR3 sequences, with less than 25% observed a single time. These data were likewise used in another study, on T cells of mothers and their children.

Sequenced material: blood. The receptors were gathered from a girl aged 2 to 10 in good health.

This clonotype was recorded a few times. The chain combines TRBV27 with TRBJ2-2, with D hard to call. This CDR3 comprises 13 residues. V lost 4 bases and J 6 bases, leaving 9 bases between the germline ends. CDR1 is MNHEY and CDR2 is SMNVEV in the germline V gene (reference sequence). The CDR3 reads CASSSPGPGELFF. In DNA form, the CDR3 reads TGTGCCAGCAGTTCCCCGGGCCCCGGGGAGCTGTTTTTT.

This clonotype was counted between two and nine times. J is TRBJ2-1 and V is TRBV20-1; D assignment may be TRBD1 or TRBD2 (5 bases each). CDR1 is DFQATT and CDR2 is SNEGSKA in the germline V gene (reference sequence). The germline V and J ends were trimmed by 6 bases and 2 bases, with 11 bases remaining between them. The CDR3 spans 13 residues. The chain's CDR3 is CSAIEGPYNEQFF. The CDR3 DNA sequence: TGCAGTGCAATCGAGGGGCCCTACAATGAGCAGTTCTTC.

The chain combines TRBV7-2 with TRBJ1-6; perhaps TRBD1 as D (5 bases). In germline, CDR1 is SGHTA, CDR2 FQGNSA. The CDR3 has 16 amino acids. The germline V and J ends were trimmed by 5 bases and 8 bases, with 19 bases remaining between them. The CDR3: CASSDPDRPQDSPLHF. As DNA, the CDR3 is TGTGCCAGCAGCGATCCCGACAGACCTCAGGATTCACCCCTCCACTTT.

The sample holds a few counts of this clonotype. The junction and the germline gene differ at one end; a read error may be behind it. The chain links TRBV9 to TRBJ2-3; the match to TRBD1 covers 10 bases. The CDR3 consists of 19 residues. From germline, CDR1 is SGDLS and CDR2 YYNGEE. The CDR3 DNA is TGTGCCAGCAGCGTAGTGCCGACGGTCGGACAGGGGGACACAGGTACGCAGTATTTT. This sequence encodes CASSVVPTVGQGDTGTQYF.

The chain uses TRBV10-3 and TRBJ1-4; no definite D call. The CDR3 is made up of 15 amino acids. V was trimmed by 5 bases and J by 5 bases, leaving 15 bases between them. Germline assignment: CDR1 ENHRY and CDR2 SYGVKD. CDR3 nucleotide sequence: TGTGCCATCAGTCCGAGCCCCACACAAAATGAAAAACTGTTTTTT. Translated: CAISPSPTQNEKLFF.

This clonotype was picked up a small number of times. The chain joins TRBV24-1 to TRBJ2-5; 9 bases match TRBD1. The CDR3 extends over 15 amino acids. CDR1 KGHDR and CDR2 SFDVKD come from the germline V gene. The junction had 4 bases not matched to a gene; V was cut back by 1 base and J by 5 bases. CDR3 residues: CATSDFTGGRETQYF. The CDR3 DNA reads TGTGCCACCAGTGATTTCACAGGGGGCAGGGAGACCCAGTACTTC.

A word on this clonotype: A much larger clone lies one base from this, so it may be a read error. The chain employs TRBV6-5 and TRBJ2-7; a possible D gene is TRBD1 (5 bases). Germline V gene lookup returns CDR1 MNHEY and CDR2 SVGAGI. V was cut by 0 bases and J by 2 bases, with 11 bases left in between. The CDR3 consists of 15 residues. CDR3 sequence (DNA): TGTGCCAGCAGTTACTCGCGACAGAGCGCCTACGAGCAGTACTTC. Its protein product is CASSYSRQSAYEQYF.

This clonotype turned up a few times. The chain has TRBV12-3 or TRBV12-4 and TRBJ1-2, with D unclear. The CDR3 covers 12 residues. V was pared by 5 bases and J by 4 bases, with 8 bases between. Here the CDR3 reads CASSRDFYGYTF. CDR3 DNA: TGTGCCAGCAGTCGTGACTTCTATGGCTACACCTTC.

The chain has TRBV7-9 and TRBJ1-1; TRBD1 matches at 9 bases. This CDR3 spans 15 amino acids. V gave up 7 bases and J gave up 7 bases; unmatched junction bases: 13. Germline V gene lookup returns CDR1 SEHNR and CDR2 FQNEAQ (reference sequence). The CDR3 protein is CASISPGQGFGEAFF. The CDR3 DNA reads as TGTGCCAGCATATCCCCGGGACAGGGATTCGGTGAAGCTTTCTTT.

The rearrangement joins TRBV20-1 to TRBJ2-3; 13 nucleotides line up with TRBD2. Germline loops: CDR1 DFQATT, CDR2 SNEGSKA (reference sequence). The CDR3 totals 17 residues. Unmatched junction bases numbered 10, after V lost 5 bases and J lost 2 bases. This CDR3 reads CSAGDRLAGGSTDTQYF. CDR3 nucleotide sequence: TGCAGTGCTGGTGATCGACTAGCGGGAGGTTCCACAGATACGCAGTATTTT.

The chain employs TRBV14 and TRBJ2-2, with D possibly called TRBD1 or TRBD2 (5 bases each). The CDR3 runs 16 residues. Germline V gene lookup returns CDR1 SGHDN and CDR2 FVKESK. Trimming removed 0 bases from V and 3 bases from J, with 11 bases in between. The CDR3 is CASSQEVREYTGELFF. In nucleotides, the CDR3 is TGTGCCAGCAGCCAAGAAGTCAGGGAGTACACCGGGGAGCTGTTTTTT.

The V call is TRBV6-2 or TRBV6-3, the J call TRBJ2-5, with 8 bases that match TRBD1. V trimming: 0 bases; J trimming: 5 bases; junction bases outside the gene matches: 5. Germline values: CDR1 MNHEY, CDR2 SVGEGT. This CDR3 comprises 15 residues. The CDR3 DNA reads TGTGCCAGCAGTTACTCCACGACAGGGGCGGAGACCCAGTACTTC. Protein: CASSYSTTGAETQYF.

This clonotype came up a few times. The chain uses TRBV27 and TRBJ2-5; D possibly corresponds to TRBD2 (5 bases). The germline V gene has CDR1 MNHEY and CDR2 SMNVEV (reference sequence). This CDR3 comprises 11 residues. V lost 8 bases to trimming and J lost 10 bases, with 14 bases between them. The chain's CDR3 is CASRRGYFQYF. The CDR3 coding sequence is TGTGCCAGCCGCAGAGGGTATTTCCAGTACTTC.

This clonotype has just a few counts. The rearrangement links TRBV28 to TRBJ2-7, with D perhaps TRBD1 or TRBD2 (5 bases each). Germline V gene sequence: CDR1 MDHEN, CDR2 SYDVKM. This CDR3 region has 14 residues. V dropped 3 bases and J dropped 2 bases, with 11 bases sitting between them. CDR3 region: CASSFRDVAYEQYF. The CDR3, as DNA: TGTGCCAGCAGTTTTAGGGACGTAGCCTACGAGCAGTACTTC.

The chain joins TRBV21-1 to TRBJ1-2; the table's D gene call, TRBD1, was not cross checked with the DNA. TRBV21-1 is a pseudogene. The CDR3 consists of 12 residues. The CDR3 nucleotides read TGTGCCAGCGCAGGGGCGAAGGGTGGCTACACCTTC. Its protein product is CASAGAKGGYTF.

This clonotype was recorded a few times. The chain employs TRBV5-5 and TRBJ2-5; 7 bases fit TRBD2. The germline V gene has CDR1 SGHKS and CDR2 YYEKEE (reference sequence). CDR3 length: 13 amino acids. V lost 5 bases and J lost 4; bases outside the gene matches: 5. The CDR3 region is CASRIWGGETQYF. CDR3 nucleotides: TGTGCCAGCAGGATATGGGGGGGAGAGACCCAGTACTTC.

This sequence joins TRBV5-6 and TRBJ1-2; TRBD1 agrees at 9 bases. The CDR3 is 14 amino acids. The ends lost 0 bases at V and 6 bases at J; junction bases unmatched: 3. CDR1 is SGHDT, CDR2 YYEEEE, per germline. CDR3 residues: CASSLGDRADGYTF. The CDR3 bases are TGTGCCAGCAGCTTGGGGGACAGGGCAGATGGCTACACCTTC.

The V and J genes are TRBV12-3 or TRBV12-4 and TRBJ2-5, with D tentatively TRBD2 (6 bases). The V and J ends lost 4 bases and 2 bases respectively, with 14 bases between them. This CDR3 spans 15 amino acids. DNA of the CDR3: TGTGCCAGCAGTTCCTTAGACGGACTACAAGAGACCCAGTACTTC. Translated, it gives CASSSLDGLQETQYF.

The rearrangement uses TRBV7-9 and TRBJ1-1, with D possibly matching TRBD1 (5 bases). V was cut by 6 bases and J by 3 bases, with 14 bases left in between. The CDR3 loop spans 14 amino acids. The V gene's germline CDR1 is SEHNR and CDR2 FQNEAQ (reference sequence). CDR3 DNA: TGTGCCAGCAGTCACACCGACAGCGACACTGAAGCTTTCTTT. This gives the protein CASSHTDSDTEAFF.

This clonotype was counted only a few times. The CDR3 protein is CASSYVGGASSTDTQYF. In DNA, the CDR3 is TGTGCCAGCAGTTACGTTGGGGGTGCCTCTAGCACAGATACGCAGTATTTT. V is TRBV6-5 and J is TRBJ2-3; D might be TRBD1 or TRBD2, each matching 5 bases. V was cut by 2 bases and J by 0 bases, with 15 bases left in between. From germline, CDR1 is MNHEY and CDR2 SVGAGI. The CDR3 is 17 amino acids.

This chain uses TRBV12-3 or TRBV12-4 with TRBJ2-3, with D maybe TRBD1 (7 bases). Deletions cut 4 bases from V and 5 bases from J, with 19 bases between. The CDR3 runs to 16 residues. CDR3 sequence reads: CASSSLARGRGDTQYF. In DNA form, the CDR3 reads TGTGCCAGCAGTTCCCTAGCGAGGGGGCGAGGAGATACGCAGTATTTT.

This clonotype was counted between two and nine times. The CDR3 region has the DNA TGTGCCAGCAGCCCCGTCTGGGGGAAGACTGAAGCTTTCTTT. Translated, it gives CASSPVWGKTEAFF. The chain combines TRBV6-2 or TRBV6-3 with TRBJ1-1; possibly TRBD1 for D (5 bases). V lost 6 bases to trimming and J lost 5 bases, with 16 bases between them. The CDR3 covers 14 residues. Germline V gene sequence: CDR1 MNHEY, CDR2 SVGEGT.

This clonotype was picked up a small number of times. An end of the junction does not agree with germline; a read error may underlie this. V is TRBV12-3 or TRBV12-4 and J is TRBJ2-7; 8 bases agree with TRBD1. The CDR3 has 14 residues. The CDR3 DNA reads TGTGCCAGCAGTTTAGATGGGACAGGTTGGAAGCAGTACTTT. Amino acid sequence: CASSLDGTGWKQYF.

The genes are TRBV29-1 and TRBJ2-1; D might be TRBD1 or TRBD2, each matching 5 bases. V was pared by 2 bases and J by 7 bases, with 9 bases between. Germline CDR1 is SQVTM and CDR2 is ANQGSEA. The CDR3 spans 12 residues. DNA of the CDR3: TGCAGCGTTGAATGGGGGTCTAATGAGCAGTTCTTC. Protein: CSVEWGSNEQFF.

This clonotype appeared many times. This rearrangement joins TRBV7-2 to TRBJ2-5; maybe TRBD1 (5 bases). The CDR3 covers 15 residues. Trimming took 3 bases from V and 2 from J, leaving 13 bases between them. Germline CDR1 and CDR2: SGHTA and FQGNSA. This CDR3 reads CASSLGQGRQETQYF. DNA of the CDR3: TGTGCCAGCAGCTTGGGGCAGGGCAGGCAAGAGACCCAGTACTTC.

The J gene is TRBJ2-7, the V gene TRBV20-1; no clear D. Deletions cut 3 bases from V and 2 bases from J, with 14 bases between. Germline V gene sequence: CDR1 DFQATT, CDR2 SNEGSKA (reference sequence). The CDR3 is made up of 14 amino acids. The CDR3, as DNA: TGCAGTGCTAGTTTACCGGGTCGTACCTACGAGCAGTACTTC. Its protein is CSASLPGRTYEQYF.

This clonotype was seen a few times. The J gene is TRBJ2-7, the V gene TRBV29-1, with 7 bases fitting TRBD1. The germline V gene has CDR1 SQVTM and CDR2 ANQGSEA. Losses at the gene ends were 1 base for V and 2 bases for J; bases not matched to a gene: 5. This CDR3 is 14 amino acids long. Here the CDR3 reads CSVEATGTAYEQYF. For the CDR3, the DNA is TGCAGCGTTGAAGCTACAGGGACAGCCTACGAGCAGTACTTC.